The clone carrying this TCR beta chain was seen a few times. The source of the sample is a study of shared clonotypes between healthy human individuals. Profiling relied on immunoSEQ multiplex PCR, and the TCRdb table lists in-frame clones only, not all of them. The table records fewer than 3 million clones, just under 95% of them present only once. The CDR3 runs to 14 residues. Per the germline V gene, CDR1 is SGDLS and CDR2 is YYNGEE. The ends were cut back, 0 bases at V and 4 bases at J, with 8 bases in the middle. The gene calls are TRBV9 and TRBJ1-5; D ambiguous. Input material: naive CD4+ T cells from PBMCs. Subset reported: CD45RA+ positively selected. The receptor was derived from a man aged 18 to 30 in good health. Some clones in this sample may be carry-over from other donors' samples. The CDR3 DNA reads as TGTGCCAGCAGCGTAGGGGCGGCGAATCAGCCCCAGCATTTT. It yields the protein CASSVGAANQPQHF.